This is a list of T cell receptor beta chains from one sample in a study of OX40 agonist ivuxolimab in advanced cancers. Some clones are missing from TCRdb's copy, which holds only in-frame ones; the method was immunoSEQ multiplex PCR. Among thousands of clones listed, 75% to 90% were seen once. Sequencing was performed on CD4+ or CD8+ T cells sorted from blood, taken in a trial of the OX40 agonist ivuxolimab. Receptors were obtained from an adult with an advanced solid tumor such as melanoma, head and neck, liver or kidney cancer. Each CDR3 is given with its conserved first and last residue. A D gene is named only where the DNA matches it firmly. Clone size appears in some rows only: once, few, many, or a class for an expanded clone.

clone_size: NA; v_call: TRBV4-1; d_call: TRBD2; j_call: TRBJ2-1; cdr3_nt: TGCGCCAGCAGCCACCCGGGACAGGGGACTAGCGGGAGCTTTTATGAGCAGTTCTTC; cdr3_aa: CASSHPGQGTSGSFYEQFF
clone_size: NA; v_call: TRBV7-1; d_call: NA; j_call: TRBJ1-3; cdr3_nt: TGTGCCAGCACGGACCTATCTGGAAACACCATATATTTT; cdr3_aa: CASTDLSGNTIYF
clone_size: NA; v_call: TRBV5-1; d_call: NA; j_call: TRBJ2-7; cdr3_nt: TGCGCCAGCAGCTTGGCTAGAGACTACGAGCAGTACTTC; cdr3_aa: CASSLARDYEQYF
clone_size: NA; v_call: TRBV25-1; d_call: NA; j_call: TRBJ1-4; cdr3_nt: TGTGCCAGCAGCACAGGCGCAACTAATGAAAAACTGTTTTTT; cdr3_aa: CASSTGATNEKLFF
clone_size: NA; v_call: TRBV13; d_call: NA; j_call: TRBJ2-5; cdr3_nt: TGTGCCAGCAGCCTAAGAGGGGGGGAGACCCAGTACTTC; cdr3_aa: CASSLRGGETQYF
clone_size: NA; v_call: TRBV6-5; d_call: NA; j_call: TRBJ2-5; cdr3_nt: TGTGCCAGCAGTTACTCTGGGGGCTCGGAGACCCAGTACTTC; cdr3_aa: CASSYSGGSETQYF
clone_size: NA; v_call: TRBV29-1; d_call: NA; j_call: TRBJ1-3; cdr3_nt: TGCAGCGTTGTGAGGCACGGCTCTGGAAACACCATATATTTT; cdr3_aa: CSVVRHGSGNTIYF
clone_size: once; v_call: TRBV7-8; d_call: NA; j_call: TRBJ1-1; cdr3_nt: TGTGCCAGCAGCTTATACCCCCCCAACACTGAAGCTTTCTTT; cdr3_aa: CASSLYPPNTEAFF
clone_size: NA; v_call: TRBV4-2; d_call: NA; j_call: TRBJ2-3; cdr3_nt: TGTGCCAGCAGCCACCCCGGGTCGGCGGATACGCAGTATTTT; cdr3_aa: CASSHPGSADTQYF
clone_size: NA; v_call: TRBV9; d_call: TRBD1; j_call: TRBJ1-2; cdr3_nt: TGTGCCAGCAGCGGGGGACAGGGTGGCAACTATGGCTACACCTTC; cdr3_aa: CASSGGQGGNYGYTF
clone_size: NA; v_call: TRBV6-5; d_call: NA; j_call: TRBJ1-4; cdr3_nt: TGTGCCAGCGCTTTGGGGAAAGCAACTAATGAAAAACTGTTTTTT; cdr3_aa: CASALGKATNEKLFF
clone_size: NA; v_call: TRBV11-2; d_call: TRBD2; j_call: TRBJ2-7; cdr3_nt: TGTGCCAGCAGCTTAGGTTCTAGCGGCGAGCAGTACTTC; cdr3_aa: CASSLGSSGEQYF
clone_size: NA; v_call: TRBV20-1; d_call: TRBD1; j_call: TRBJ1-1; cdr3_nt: TGCAGTGCAACACAGGGGATTGAAGCTTTCTTT; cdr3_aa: CSATQGIEAFF
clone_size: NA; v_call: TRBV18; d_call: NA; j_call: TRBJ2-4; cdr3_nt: TGTGCCAGCTCACCACCGGCAGGGTTTGGGGCCAAAAACATTCAGTACTTC; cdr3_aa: CASSPPAGFGAKNIQYF
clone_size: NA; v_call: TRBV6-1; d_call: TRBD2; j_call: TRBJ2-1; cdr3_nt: TGTGCCAGCAGTGAGACTAGCGCGGTCAATGAGCAGTTCTTC; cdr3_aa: CASSETSAVNEQFF
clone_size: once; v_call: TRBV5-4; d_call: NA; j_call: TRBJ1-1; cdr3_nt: TGTGCCAGCAGCTTGGGGTACACTGAAGCTTTCTTT; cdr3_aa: CASSLGYTEAFF
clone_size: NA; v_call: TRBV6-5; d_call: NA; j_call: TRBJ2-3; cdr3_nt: TGTGCCAGCAGTTATGGGCAGCTAGGGGATACGCAGTATTTT; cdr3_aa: CASSYGQLGDTQYF
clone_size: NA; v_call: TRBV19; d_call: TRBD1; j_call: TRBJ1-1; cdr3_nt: TGTGCCAGTAGTTGGGACAGGTGGAACACTGAAGCTTTCTTT; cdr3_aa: CASSWDRWNTEAFF
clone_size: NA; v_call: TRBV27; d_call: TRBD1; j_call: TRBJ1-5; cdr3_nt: TGTGCCAGCAGTCCCCTCCTGAGTGGGACAGTAAATCAGCCCCAGCATTTT; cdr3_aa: CASSPLLSGTVNQPQHF
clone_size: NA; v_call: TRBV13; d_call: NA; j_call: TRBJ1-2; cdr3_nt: TGTGCCAGCAGCCCCAGGACAGAAAACTATGGCTACACCTTC; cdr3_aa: CASSPRTENYGYTF
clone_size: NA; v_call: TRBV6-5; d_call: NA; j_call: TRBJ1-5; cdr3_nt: TGTGCCAGCAGAGCTTCAGGGTATAGCAATCAGCCCCAGCATTTT; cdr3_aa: CASRASGYSNQPQHF
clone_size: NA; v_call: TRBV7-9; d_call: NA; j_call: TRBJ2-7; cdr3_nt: TGTGCCAGCAGCTTAGTCGGCGAGCAGTACTTC; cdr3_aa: CASSLVGEQYF
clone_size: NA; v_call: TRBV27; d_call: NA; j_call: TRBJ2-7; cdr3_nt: TGTGCGGCAGGGAACTACGAGCAGTACTTC; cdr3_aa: CAAGNYEQYF
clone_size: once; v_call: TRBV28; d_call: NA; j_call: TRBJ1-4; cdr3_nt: TGTGCCAGCAGCCTTTTGACAGAAACTAATGAAAAACTGTTTTTT; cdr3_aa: CASSLLTETNEKLFF
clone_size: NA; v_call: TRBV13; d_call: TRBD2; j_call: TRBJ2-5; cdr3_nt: TGTGCCAGCAGCTTAGGACTAGCGGGAGGGCCAGGTGAGACCCAGTACTTC; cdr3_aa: CASSLGLAGGPGETQYF
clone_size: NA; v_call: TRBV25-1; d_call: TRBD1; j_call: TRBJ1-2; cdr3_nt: TGTGCCAGCAGTGAATTTTTTTACGGGACAGGGGGCAGGGATGGCTACACCTTC; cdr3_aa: CASSEFFYGTGGRDGYTF
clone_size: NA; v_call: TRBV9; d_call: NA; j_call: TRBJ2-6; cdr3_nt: TGTGCCAGCAGCGATAGAGGTTCCCTTCTTGGGACGTCCCCTGGGGCCAACGTCCTGACTTTC; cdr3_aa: CASSDRGSLLGTSPGANVLTF
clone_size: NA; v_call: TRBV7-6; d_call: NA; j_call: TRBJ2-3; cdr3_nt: TGTGCCAGCAGCTTAGTTAATCGGGGATGGCAACCTACCACAGATACGCAGTATTTT; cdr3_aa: CASSLVNRGWQPTTDTQYF
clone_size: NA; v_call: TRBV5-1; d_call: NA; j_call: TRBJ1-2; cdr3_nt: TGCGCCAGCAGCCCGGAAGCCGTAGGTAACTATGGCTACACCTTC; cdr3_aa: CASSPEAVGNYGYTF
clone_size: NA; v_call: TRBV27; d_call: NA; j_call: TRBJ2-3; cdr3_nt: TGTGCCAGCAATTTACCCGGCGGCCATTCGGTGGATACGCAGTATTTT; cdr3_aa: CASNLPGGHSVDTQYF
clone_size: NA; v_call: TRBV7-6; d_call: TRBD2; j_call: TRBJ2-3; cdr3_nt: TGTGCCAGCAGCTTAGCGGGAGGGGCAGATACGCAGTATTTT; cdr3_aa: CASSLAGGADTQYF
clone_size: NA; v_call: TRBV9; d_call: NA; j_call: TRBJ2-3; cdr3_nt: TGTGCCAGCAGCGTAGGGGGGGCGCAAGATACGCAGTATTTT; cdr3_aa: CASSVGGAQDTQYF
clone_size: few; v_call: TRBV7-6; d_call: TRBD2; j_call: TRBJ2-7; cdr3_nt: TGTGCCAGCAGCTCGGTAGCGGGAGGGGAATACGAGCAGTACTTC; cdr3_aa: CASSSVAGGEYEQYF
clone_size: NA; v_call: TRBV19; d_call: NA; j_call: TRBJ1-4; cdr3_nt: TGTGCCAGTAGTACGGACTCGGGGGCCGAAAAACTGTTTTTT; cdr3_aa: CASSTDSGAEKLFF
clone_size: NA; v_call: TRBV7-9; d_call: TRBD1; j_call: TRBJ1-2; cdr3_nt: TGTGCCAGCAGCTTAGTTGTGACAGGGGGAGGATATGGCTACACCTTC; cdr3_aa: CASSLVVTGGGYGYTF
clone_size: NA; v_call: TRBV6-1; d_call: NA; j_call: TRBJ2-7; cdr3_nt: TGTGCCAGCAGTGAAGTTAGCGATGACTCCTACGAGCAGTACTTC; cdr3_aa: CASSEVSDDSYEQYF
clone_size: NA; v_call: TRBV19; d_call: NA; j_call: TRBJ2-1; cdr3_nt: TGTGCCAGTACCGAGGGGGAGCGGAGGGGGTACAATGAGCAGTTCTTC; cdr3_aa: CASTEGERRGYNEQFF
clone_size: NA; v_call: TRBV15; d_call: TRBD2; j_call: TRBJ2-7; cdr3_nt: TGTGCCACCAGCAGAGGACTAGCGGGAGAAGGTCGCTACGAGCAGTACTTC; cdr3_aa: CATSRGLAGEGRYEQYF
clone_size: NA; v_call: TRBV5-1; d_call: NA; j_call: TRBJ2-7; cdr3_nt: TGCGCCAGCAGCTGGGGCGGTACGAGCTCCTACGAGCAGTACTTC; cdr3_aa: CASSWGGTSSYEQYF
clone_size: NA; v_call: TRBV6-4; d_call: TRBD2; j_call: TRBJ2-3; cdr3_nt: TGTGCCAGCAGTAGGACTAGAGAGTCAGATACGCAGTATTTT; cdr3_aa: CASSRTRESDTQYF
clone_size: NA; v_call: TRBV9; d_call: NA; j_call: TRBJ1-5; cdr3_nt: TGTGCCAGCAGCGTAGAAGGGGGGAATCAGCCCCAGCATTTT; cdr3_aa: CASSVEGGNQPQHF
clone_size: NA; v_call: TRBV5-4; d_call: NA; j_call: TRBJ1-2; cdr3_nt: TGTGCCAGCGCCAGTGAATATCAGGGGAACTATGGCTACACCTTC; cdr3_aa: CASASEYQGNYGYTF
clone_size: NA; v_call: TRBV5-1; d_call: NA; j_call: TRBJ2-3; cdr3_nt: TGCGCCAGCAGCCCCTGGGGGCCAAGCGGAGCTAGCACAGATACGCAGTATTTT; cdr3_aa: CASSPWGPSGASTDTQYF
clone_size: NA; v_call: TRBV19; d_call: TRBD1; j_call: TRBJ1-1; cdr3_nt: TGTGCCAGTAGTGACAGGGTGGACACTGAAGCTTTCTTT; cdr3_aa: CASSDRVDTEAFF
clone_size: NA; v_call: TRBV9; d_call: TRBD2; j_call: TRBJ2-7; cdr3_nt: TGTGCCAGCAGCGAGGGGGGACTAGCGGGTTCCTACGAGCAGTACTTC; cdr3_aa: CASSEGGLAGSYEQYF
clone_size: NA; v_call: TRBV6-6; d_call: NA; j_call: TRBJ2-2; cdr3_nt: TGTGCCAGCAGTAGCCGGGAGTTGGACACCGGGGAGCTGTTTTTT; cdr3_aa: CASSSRELDTGELFF
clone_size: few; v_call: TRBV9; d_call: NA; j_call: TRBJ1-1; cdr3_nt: TGTGCCAGCGACGGGCCAACGAACACTGAAGCTTTCTTT; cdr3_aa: CASDGPTNTEAFF
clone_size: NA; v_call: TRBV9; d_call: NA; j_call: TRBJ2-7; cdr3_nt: TGTGCCAGCAGCGTAGAACAGGGTTCGTACGAGCAGTACTTC; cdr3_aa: CASSVEQGSYEQYF
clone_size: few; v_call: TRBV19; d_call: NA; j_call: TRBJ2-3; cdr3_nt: TGTGCCAGTAGTTTCGGAACAGTCACAGATACGCAGTATTTT; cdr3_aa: CASSFGTVTDTQYF
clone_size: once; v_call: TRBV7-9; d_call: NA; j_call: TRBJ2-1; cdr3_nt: TGTGCCAGCAGCGTGTCCCCCGGGGCTAGGGACAATGAGCAGTTCTTC; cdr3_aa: CASSVSPGARDNEQFF
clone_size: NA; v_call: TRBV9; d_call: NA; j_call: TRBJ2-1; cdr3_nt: TGTGCCAGCAGCGTAGTCGACACGTCCTACAATGAGCAGTTCTTC; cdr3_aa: CASSVVDTSYNEQFF
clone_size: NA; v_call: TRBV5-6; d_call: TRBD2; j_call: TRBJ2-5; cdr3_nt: TGTGCCAGCAGCTGGGCGACTAGCAACCAAGAGACCCAGTACTTC; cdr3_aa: CASSWATSNQETQYF
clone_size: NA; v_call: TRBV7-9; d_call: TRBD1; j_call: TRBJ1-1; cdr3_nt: TGTGCCAGCAGCTTAGTTCAGGGGGCGCGAACTGAAGCTTTCTTT; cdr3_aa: CASSLVQGARTEAFF
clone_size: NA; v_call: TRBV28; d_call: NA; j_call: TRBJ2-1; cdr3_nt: TGTGCCAGCATTCAACCGGGGGGCGCCTACAATGAGCAGTTCTTC; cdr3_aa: CASIQPGGAYNEQFF
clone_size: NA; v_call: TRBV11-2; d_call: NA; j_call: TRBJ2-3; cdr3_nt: TGTGCCAGCAGCTCGGGAAATACGCAGTATTTT; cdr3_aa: CASSSGNTQYF